Listed below are T cell receptor beta chains from one sample, sequenced in a study of cytomegalovirus exposure and HLA in healthy donors. Sequencing used immunoSEQ multiplex PCR; TCRdb keeps in-frame clones, though not all of them. The data hold approximately 110,000 clones, with just over 15% observed a single time. Sequenced input: PBMCs. Source of these receptors: a woman between 18 and 29 years old in good health and CMV-seronegative. Both conserved end residues are part of each CDR3. Each record gives: CDR3 DNA, CDR3 protein, V gene, clone size, J gene, D gene. D genes are given only for firm matches. Clone size is not always given. Where it is, it says once, few, many or a class for expanded clones.

CDR3nt: TGTGCCAGCTCCAGCGGGGGAGAAAACTACGAGCAGTACTTC; CDR3aa: CASSSGGENYEQYF; v_gene: TRBV5-4; abundance: few; j_gene: TRBJ2-7; d_gene: TRBD2
CDR3nt: TGTGCCAGCAGCTGGACGGGGACTAGCAGGCAGACCCAGTACTTC; CDR3aa: CASSWTGTSRQTQYF; v_gene: TRBV11-2; abundance: .; j_gene: TRBJ2-5; d_gene: TRBD2
CDR3nt: TGTGCCAGCAGGTCAGACAGGGAGCGCACTGAAGCTTTCTTT; CDR3aa: CASRSDRERTEAFF; v_gene: TRBV28; abundance: .; j_gene: TRBJ1-1; d_gene: TRBD1
CDR3nt: TGTGCCAGCAGTTTTGTCGGGACAGGGGATGAAAAACTGTTTTTT; CDR3aa: CASSFVGTGDEKLFF; v_gene: TRBV28; abundance: few; j_gene: TRBJ1-4; d_gene: TRBD1
CDR3nt: TGTGCCAGCAGCTTACTAGGAGGCGAAAAACTGTTTTTT; CDR3aa: CASSLLGGEKLFF; v_gene: TRBV7-2; abundance: .; j_gene: TRBJ1-4; d_gene: .
CDR3nt: TGTGCCAGCAGCTTGGGCCCTTTGGCGGGAGCTTCAGATACGCAGTATTTT; CDR3aa: CASSLGPLAGASDTQYF; v_gene: TRBV5-4; abundance: few; j_gene: TRBJ2-3; d_gene: TRBD2
CDR3nt: TGTGCCAGCTATCAGGTGGCGAATGAGCAGTTCTTC; CDR3aa: CASYQVANEQFF; v_gene: TRBV2; abundance: .; j_gene: TRBJ2-1; d_gene: .
CDR3nt: TGTGCCAGCAGCCGAGGACTAGCCGGCTATGAGCAGTTCTTC; CDR3aa: CASSRGLAGYEQFF; v_gene: TRBV5-8; abundance: few; j_gene: TRBJ2-1; d_gene: TRBD2
CDR3nt: TGTGCCAGCAGCTTACGGGAGAACACTGAAGCTTTCTTT; CDR3aa: CASSLRENTEAFF; v_gene: TRBV11-3; abundance: .; j_gene: TRBJ1-1; d_gene: .
CDR3nt: TGCAGCGTCATAACAGGGGGCAATTCACCCCTCCACTTT; CDR3aa: CSVITGGNSPLHF; v_gene: TRBV29-1; abundance: few; j_gene: TRBJ1-6; d_gene: TRBD1
CDR3nt: TGTGCCAGCAGGCAGGGGGCATTAGAAAAACTGTTTTTT; CDR3aa: CASRQGALEKLFF; v_gene: TRBV2; abundance: few; j_gene: TRBJ1-4; d_gene: TRBD1
CDR3nt: TGTGCCAGCAGTGGAGCCCCAACCTCCTACGAGCAGTACTTC; CDR3aa: CASSGAPTSYEQYF; v_gene: TRBV7-6; abundance: few; j_gene: TRBJ2-7; d_gene: .
CDR3nt: TGTGCCAGCAGCTTACAGGGGATGAGGAATTCACCCCTCCACTTT; CDR3aa: CASSLQGMRNSPLHF; v_gene: TRBV5-6; abundance: .; j_gene: TRBJ1-6; d_gene: TRBD1
CDR3nt: TGTGCCAGCAGCGTTCCCAATACAGGGGGTGCACGGGATGAGCAGTTCTTC; CDR3aa: CASSVPNTGGARDEQFF; v_gene: TRBV9; abundance: few; j_gene: TRBJ2-1; d_gene: TRBD1
CDR3nt: TGTGCCAGCAGCCCTAGCGGGGGGGCGTACGAGCAGTACTTC; CDR3aa: CASSPSGGAYEQYF; v_gene: TRBV7-2; abundance: few; j_gene: TRBJ2-7; d_gene: TRBD2
CDR3nt: TGCGCCAGCAGTGAGCCAGGGGCCCTAGATCAGCCCCAGCATTTT; CDR3aa: CASSEPGALDQPQHF; v_gene: TRBV10-2; abundance: .; j_gene: TRBJ1-5; d_gene: .
CDR3nt: TGTGCCAGTAGTACTACCCCAGGGGATGAGCAGTTCTTC; CDR3aa: CASSTTPGDEQFF; v_gene: TRBV19; abundance: .; j_gene: TRBJ2-1; d_gene: .
CDR3nt: TGCGCCAGCAGCCCGGGACAGGGGACATCTAACTATGGCTACACCTTC; CDR3aa: CASSPGQGTSNYGYTF; v_gene: TRBV4-1; abundance: few; j_gene: TRBJ1-2; d_gene: TRBD1
CDR3nt: TGTGCCAGCAGCTTAGGTCGAGACTACAATGAGCAGTTCTTC; CDR3aa: CASSLGRDYNEQFF; v_gene: TRBV13; abundance: .; j_gene: TRBJ2-1; d_gene: .
CDR3nt: TGCGCCAGCAGCTTGGTGACAGACTATGGCTACACCTTC; CDR3aa: CASSLVTDYGYTF; v_gene: TRBV5-1; abundance: few; j_gene: TRBJ1-2; d_gene: .
CDR3nt: TGCGCCAGCAGCTTGGAGGGGGAGCCCTATGAAAAACTGTTTTTT; CDR3aa: CASSLEGEPYEKLFF; v_gene: TRBV5-1; abundance: few; j_gene: TRBJ1-4; d_gene: .
CDR3nt: TGCAGCGTTCCACGAGGGTCGGCCGGGGAGCTGTTTTTT; CDR3aa: CSVPRGSAGELFF; v_gene: TRBV29-1; abundance: few; j_gene: TRBJ2-2; d_gene: .
CDR3nt: TGCGCCAGCAGCTTGTTGGCGGGGGCCCAGTACTTC; CDR3aa: CASSLLAGAQYF; v_gene: TRBV5-1; abundance: .; j_gene: TRBJ2-5; d_gene: TRBD2
CDR3nt: TGTGCCAGCAGTTACTCGGGCAGGTACATGAACACTGAAGCTTTCTTT; CDR3aa: CASSYSGRYMNTEAFF; v_gene: TRBV6-6; abundance: .; j_gene: TRBJ1-1; d_gene: .
CDR3nt: TGTGCCAGCAGCTCGCGAGGAAGAGTTGAGACCCAGTACTTC; CDR3aa: CASSSRGRVETQYF; v_gene: TRBV11-1; abundance: .; j_gene: TRBJ2-5; d_gene: .
CDR3nt: TGTGCCAGCAGACCCGAGGGGGTAGACACTGAAGCTTTCTTT; CDR3aa: CASRPEGVDTEAFF; v_gene: TRBV7-9; abundance: .; j_gene: TRBJ1-1; d_gene: .
CDR3nt: TGTGCCAGTAGTATTCAAGGCGGGGGGGCAAATCAAGAGACCCAGTACTTC; CDR3aa: CASSIQGGGANQETQYF; v_gene: TRBV19; abundance: few; j_gene: TRBJ2-5; d_gene: TRBD2
CDR3nt: TGTGCCAGCGATGACAGGGGAGGCACCTACGAGCAGTACTTC; CDR3aa: CASDDRGGTYEQYF; v_gene: TRBV28; abundance: .; j_gene: TRBJ2-7; d_gene: TRBD1
CDR3nt: TGTGCCAGCAGCTTTCCCGGACAGGGGGCTGGCTACACCTTC; CDR3aa: CASSFPGQGAGYTF; v_gene: TRBV5-4; abundance: .; j_gene: TRBJ1-2; d_gene: TRBD1
CDR3nt: TGTGCCAGCAGCCTTGGGGAGGGAGGCGAGCAGTTCTTC; CDR3aa: CASSLGEGGEQFF; v_gene: TRBV7-7; abundance: .; j_gene: TRBJ2-1; d_gene: TRBD2
CDR3nt: TGTGCCTGGAGTCCTTCGTATAATTCACCCCTCCACTTT; CDR3aa: CAWSPSYNSPLHF; v_gene: TRBV30; abundance: .; j_gene: TRBJ1-6; d_gene: .
CDR3nt: TGTGCCAGCAGCCAACGACTAGCGGGGCACAATGAGCAGTTCTTC; CDR3aa: CASSQRLAGHNEQFF; v_gene: TRBV7-3; abundance: .; j_gene: TRBJ2-1; d_gene: TRBD2
CDR3nt: TGTGCCAGCTCGCGGAGCGGGGGTTACCGAAATGAGCAGTTCTTC; CDR3aa: CASSRSGGYRNEQFF; v_gene: TRBV18; abundance: .; j_gene: TRBJ2-1; d_gene: TRBD2
CDR3nt: TGTGCCAGCAGTTTAATCCTCGGGGCTGAAGCTTTCTTT; CDR3aa: CASSLILGAEAFF; v_gene: TRBV27; abundance: few; j_gene: TRBJ1-1; d_gene: .
CDR3nt: TGTGCCAGCAGCCACCTCGGACTAGCGGGGCTGAGTGGCACAGATACGCAGTATTTT; CDR3aa: CASSHLGLAGLSGTDTQYF; v_gene: TRBV5-6; abundance: .; j_gene: TRBJ2-3; d_gene: TRBD2